Below are 12 T cell receptor beta chains sequenced from a single sample in a study of response to subunit inactivated influenza vaccine. A single record per CDR3 protein comes from TCRdb applying MiXCR to the RT-PCR reads. The table includes some 200,000 distinct CDR3 sequences, approximately 12% detected once. These data were also filed under a second study, of T cells expressing NK-cell markers. In that study: 5'RACE template switching built TCR beta cDNA with unique molecular identifiers.

The sequences come from CD8+ T cells sorted from PBMCs, collected roughly 12 days after vaccination. The receptors stem from a man in his fifties or sixties who received an inactivated influenza vaccine.

This clonotype was counted many times. In nucleotides, the CDR3 is TGTGCCACCAGCACGTCCCGGGACAGTTACAATGAGCAGTTCTTC. Protein: CATSTSRDSYNEQFF. This rearrangement joins TRBV15 to TRBJ2-1; TRBD1 matches 7 bases. The CDR3 runs to 15 residues. CDR1 and CDR2 from the germline V gene are LNHNV and YYDKDF (reference sequence). Germline trimming cut 4 bases from V and 4 bases from J; bases unmatched to any gene: 7.

This clonotype was detected only a few times. V is TRBV11-2 and J is TRBJ2-1; TRBD2 aligns across 8 bases. V shed 3 bases and J 6 bases; nucleotides not matched to a gene: 4. CDR3 size: 14 residues. Germline V lookup: CDR1 SGHAT, CDR2 FQNNGV. CDR3 sequence (DNA): TGTGCCAGCAGCTTCGGCGGGAGGAGCAATGAGCAGTTCTTC. Translation: CASSFGGRSNEQFF.

The V call is TRBV11-2, the J call TRBJ1-3; possible D gene TRBD1, 5 bases. Trimming removed 2 bases from V and 0 bases from J, with 14 bases in between. Per the germline V gene, CDR1 is SGHAT and CDR2 is FQNNGV. The CDR3 has 17 residues. The CDR3 DNA reads as TGTGCCAGCAGCTTATTCCGTGGGGCAGGCTCTGGAAACACCATATATTTT. Translating it yields CASSLFRGAGSGNTIYF.

Remarks on this clonotype: The final CDR3 position lacks the conserved phenylalanine or tryptophan, pointing to a likely read error. The J gene is TRBJ2-7, the V gene TRBV7-2; 7 bases align to TRBD2. Trimming took 1 base from V and 4 from J; bases not matched to a gene: 7. Germline loops: CDR1 SGHTA, CDR2 FQGNSA. The CDR3 loop spans 15 amino acids. CDR3 bases: TGTGCCAGCAGCTTAGGAGGGGACTATCCATACGAGCAGTACTTG. Translation: CASSLGGDYPYEQYL.

CDR3: CASSQDPNQPQHF. CDR3 coding DNA: TGTGCCAGCAGCCAAGATCCCAATCAGCCCCAGCATTTT. The chain links TRBV3-1 to TRBJ1-5; D is unclear. The CDR3 sequence is 13 residues long. The ends were cut back, 0 bases at V and 3 bases at J, with 3 bases in the middle. The V gene's germline CDR1 is LGHDT and CDR2 YNNKEL (reference sequence).

The chain is built from TRBV29-1 and TRBJ2-2, with D hard to call. Germline assignment: CDR1 SQVTM and CDR2 ANQGSEA. This CDR3 contains 13 residues. Trimming shortened V by 7 bases and J by 0 bases, and 9 bases separated the two germline ends. The CDR3 loop is CSAMEANTGELFF. The CDR3, as DNA: TGCAGCGCGATGGAAGCGAACACCGGGGAGCTGTTTTTT.

This clonotype was observed once. This chain connects TRBV6-2 or TRBV6-3 to TRBJ2-1; D is undetermined. Trimming pared 7 bases from V and 5 bases from J, leaving 21 bases between. This CDR3 spans 16 amino acids. Germline V gene sequence: CDR1 MNHEY, CDR2 SVGEGT. This CDR3 reads CASNFPKSSSNNEQFF. The CDR3 coding sequence is TGTGCCAGCAATTTCCCTAAGTCCTCCTCTAACAATGAGCAGTTCTTC.

V usage is TRBV2 and J usage is TRBJ1-5; no reliable D call. V lost 0 bases to trimming and J lost 9 bases, with 15 bases between them. The CDR3 is made up of 15 amino acids. Germline V gene data show CDR1 as SNHLY and CDR2 as FYNNEI. The CDR3 DNA reads TGTGCCAGCAGTGAAGCGCTAGGCAGGCATTTGCCCCAGCATTTT. Encoded protein: CASSEALGRHLPQHF.

The rearrangement links TRBV20-1 to TRBJ2-3; 8 bases agree with TRBD2. The J segment lost 2 bases and the V segment lost 6 bases, leaving 7 bases of the junction unmatched. CDR1 and CDR2 from the germline V gene are DFQATT and SNEGSKA (reference sequence). This CDR3 has 14 amino acids. This chain's CDR3 is CSATRLASTDTQYF. CDR3 DNA: TGCAGTGCCACTCGACTAGCGTCCACAGATACGCAGTATTTT.

The chain employs TRBV6-2 or TRBV6-3 and TRBJ2-1, with a tentative D call TRBD2 (6 bases). The CDR3 spans 14 residues. Germline CDR1 MNHEY, CDR2 SVGEGT. V lost 6 bases, J lost 4 bases, and 13 bases lay in between. Here the CDR3 reads CASSGTPEYNEQFF. DNA of the CDR3: TGTGCCAGCAGCGGGACTCCTGAGTACAATGAGCAGTTCTTC.

In this sample, this clonotype turned up a few times. The V call is TRBV28, the J call TRBJ2-5; 8 bases are a match to TRBD2. Germline loops: CDR1 MDHEN, CDR2 SYDVKM. The CDR3 extends over 19 amino acids. Unmatched junction bases numbered 17, after V lost 4 bases and J lost 1 base. This chain's CDR3 is CASSYPLGRGEISQETQYF. CDR3 coding DNA: TGTGCCAGCAGTTACCCCCTGGGGCGGGGGGAGATTTCCCAAGAGACCCAGTACTTC.

In its sample, this clonotype was seen a few times. This chain uses TRBV4-2 with TRBJ2-1, with 7 bases lining up with TRBD2. CDR3 size: 14 residues. Germline-derived CDR1 and CDR2 are LGHNA and YNFKEQ. Trimming took 2 bases from V and 6 from J; bases not matched to a gene: 4. This CDR3 reads CASSQLRELNEQFF. CDR3 sequence (DNA): TGTGCCAGCAGCCAACTGCGGGAGCTCAATGAGCAGTTCTTC.